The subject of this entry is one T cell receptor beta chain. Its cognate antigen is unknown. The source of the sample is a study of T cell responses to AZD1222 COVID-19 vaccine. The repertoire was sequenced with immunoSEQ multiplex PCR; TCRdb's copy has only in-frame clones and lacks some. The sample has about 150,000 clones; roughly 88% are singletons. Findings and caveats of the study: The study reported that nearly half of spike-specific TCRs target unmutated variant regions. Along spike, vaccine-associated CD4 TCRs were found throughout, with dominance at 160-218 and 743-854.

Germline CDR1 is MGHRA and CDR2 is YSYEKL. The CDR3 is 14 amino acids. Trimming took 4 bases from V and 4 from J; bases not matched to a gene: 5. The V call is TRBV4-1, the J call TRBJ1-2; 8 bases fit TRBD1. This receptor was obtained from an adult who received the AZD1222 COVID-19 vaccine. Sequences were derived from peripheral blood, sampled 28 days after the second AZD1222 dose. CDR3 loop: CASSPGTGPYGYTF. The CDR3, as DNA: TGCGCCAGCAGCCCGGGGACAGGTCCCTATGGCTACACCTTC.